Detailed here is one T cell receptor (beta chain). This sample was taken from a study of blood T cell repertoires in COVID-19. Study as a whole: In each case, the material was cDNA or gDNA derived from T cells, B-cell-depleted T cells, or PBMCs.

As handled by the study authors: It was from reference gene primer amplification that nucleated cell counts were estimated. Only in-frame clones appear in the TCRdb table, and some are missing; sequencing was by immunoSEQ multiplex PCR. The V and J calls and clone size come from that table; D and trimming were worked out from the DNA. The repertoire consists of roughly 150,000 clones, with roughly 80% occurring once and the leading ten covering around 7.7%. In germline, CDR1 is SGHRS, CDR2 YFSETQ. The V end was cut by 0 bases, the J end by 7 bases, with 16 bases between. The CDR3 runs 16 residues. This receptor was taken from a middle-aged man who had recovered from COVID-19. Sequenced sample: PBMCs or T cells enriched from blood (not recorded which). This chain connects TRBV5-1 to TRBJ1-4; D might be TRBD1 (5 bases). The DNA for the CDR3 is TGCGCCAGCAGCTTGGATTCCGGGTATAGGGGTGAAAAACTGTTTTTT. Translating gives CASSLDSGYRGEKLFF.